The rows below give T cell receptor beta chains drawn from one sample of a study of regulatory T cells in long-lasting Graves disease. From the multiplex PCR reads, TCRdb called clonotypes with MiXCR, one entry per CDR3 protein. The sample holds over 250,000 distinct CDR3 sequences; under 25% are singletons and the top ten take around 50%. Sequences were derived from peripheral blood mononuclear cells (PBMCs), sampled when the disease was refractory, from a patient treated with antithyroid drugs. These receptors originate from a female donor with Graves disease. Both conserved end residues are part of each CDR3. The size of a clone is reported for some rows only, either as once, few or many, or as a class for expanded clones.

TRBV30,TRBJ2-5,13,many,CAWSPGGVETQYF
TRBV7-2,TRBJ1-1,14,NA,CASTWDRGGTEAFF
TRBV10-3,TRBJ1-2,15,NA,CAISGRNWTGFGYTF
TRBV12-3/TRBV12-4,TRBJ1-5,15,NA,CASSERSASNQPQHF
TRBV28,TRBJ1-4,14,many,CASSSGQLNEKLFF
TRBV6-2/TRBV6-3,TRBJ2-6,22,NA,CASSLFWITLGDQDSGANVLTF
TRBV10-2,TRBJ1-5,14,few,CASSELTGDQPQHF
TRBV19,TRBJ1-5,14,NA,CASRPPTGDQPQHF
TRBV7-8,TRBJ1-1,14,NA,CASSLALGQGEAFF
TRBV28,TRBJ2-3,17,NA,CASSPHGQGIGTDTQYF
TRBV18,TRBJ2-6,18,few,CASSPLAGGPSGANVLTF
TRBV4-3,TRBJ2-7,16,NA,CASSLVPRVATYEQYF
TRBV6-2/TRBV6-3,TRBJ2-5,13,few,CASSSTVEETQYF
TRBV28,TRBJ1-5,16,NA,CASRPRDRGPGGPQHF
TRBV7-2,TRBJ1-4,15,few,CASSLTGQPNEKLFF
TRBV7-7,TRBJ2-5,15,NA,CASSLESAEGETQYF
TRBV6-1,TRBJ1-2,16,many,CASSRRRGQGAPGYTF
TRBV7-2,TRBJ2-7,15,many,CASSRRTSGSYEQYF
TRBV20-1,TRBJ2-7,14,many,CSARGLAGGHEQYF
TRBV12-3/TRBV12-4,TRBJ1-6,11,many,CASSLRAPLHF
TRBV27,TRBJ2-7,13,few,CASPRIRVYEQYF
TRBV18,TRBJ2-7,13,many,CASSPPPTYEQYF
TRBV20-1,TRBJ2-5,17,few,CSARPASGGGLQETQYF
TRBV4-1,TRBJ1-4,17,NA,CASSQLTWGQGNEKLFF
TRBV7-9,TRBJ2-7,13,many,CASSLNRGYEQYF
TRBV4-3,TRBJ1-1,15,NA,CASSQDRAENTEAFF
TRBV19,TRBJ2-1,14,NA,CASSIRKEANEQFF
TRBV29-1,TRBJ1-2,13,many,CSVEDTRTYGYTF
TRBV28,TRBJ2-7,15,many,CASSLFSGFPYEQYF
TRBV7-9,TRBJ1-5,13,few,CASAPSSGQPQHF
TRBV28,TRBJ2-1,20,NA,CASSLFGTSGRNFGYNEQFF
TRBV19,TRBJ2-7,15,NA,CASSMWAATPYEQYF
TRBV27,TRBJ2-4,15,NA,CASSPNRGDGNIQYF
TRBV10-3,TRBJ1-4,14,NA,CAISERGSNEKLFF
TRBV28,TRBJ2-7,15,few,CASSPAIGGAGEQYF
TRBV7-2,TRBJ2-7,16,NA,CASSLEGYRGSYEQYF
TRBV30,TRBJ1-2,11,many,CAWNTGGGYTF